These T cell receptor beta chains were read from a single sample in a study of CD8+ T cells in alopecia areata. The assay was immunoSEQ multiplex PCR, and TCRdb's table has in-frame clones only and misses some. The sample gives over 150,000 clones, 40% to 65% of which show up once; roughly 10% is in the top ten. The sequencing used CD8+ T cells sorted from blood, collected at week 24, from a patient treated with tofacitinib. Receptors originate from a human donor with alopecia areata. CDR3s include the opening cysteine and the closing phenylalanine or tryptophan. A D gene is named only where the DNA matches it firmly. Clone sizes are given selectively: once, few, many, or a class where the clone is expanded.

V gene	D gene	clone size	J gene	CDR3 DNA	CDR3 protein
TRBV6-1	TRBD2	few	TRBJ2-3	TGTGCCAGCAGTGATAGCGGGGATCGGCGATGGGGCACAGATACGCAGTATTTT	CASSDSGDRRWGTDTQYF
TRBV7-9	TRBD1	NA	TRBJ1-1	TGTGCCAGCAGCAATGGACAGGGTGGGACTGAAGCTTTCTTT	CASSNGQGGTEAFF
TRBV9	TRBD2	NA	TRBJ2-5	TGTGCCAGTAGCACTAGCGGGGCCACACAAGAGACCCAGTACTTC	CASSTSGATQETQYF
TRBV28	TRBD1	once	TRBJ2-7	TGTGCCAGCAGTTCGGACAGGGGACGCTACGAGCAGTACTTC	CASSSDRGRYEQYF
TRBV11-1	NA	few	TRBJ2-7	TGTGCCAGCAGCTCCTACAGGGAAGCCTACGAGCAGTACTTC	CASSSYREAYEQYF
TRBV5-1	TRBD2	NA	TRBJ2-1	TGCGCCAGCAGTAAGAGCGGGGGCTACAATGAGCAGTTCTTC	CASSKSGGYNEQFF
TRBV4-2	NA	few	TRBJ2-3	TGTGCCAGCAGTCACGGGGATACGCAGTATTTT	CASSHGDTQYF
TRBV29-1	TRBD1	once	TRBJ1-4	TGCAGCGGCGATACAGGGGTCAAAAATGAAAAACTGTTTTTT	CSGDTGVKNEKLFF
TRBV27	NA	NA	TRBJ2-1	TGTGCCAGCGGGTTAATACTACAGTTCTTC	CASGLILQFF
TRBV29-1	TRBD1	NA	TRBJ1-1	TGCAGCGCCGAAGGAGGACAGGCGAACACTGAAGCTTTCTTT	CSAEGGQANTEAFF
TRBV19	NA	few	TRBJ1-1	TGTGCCAGTAGACCCCGAGACCTGAACACTGAAGCTTTCTTT	CASRPRDLNTEAFF
TRBV2	NA	NA	TRBJ2-3	TGTGCCAGCGGAATCCAAAGCCCCACAGATACGCAGTATTTT	CASGIQSPTDTQYF
TRBV7-8	TRBD1	NA	TRBJ1-2	TGTGCCAGCAGCCCAGGGGGCGCGTACGGCTACACCTTC	CASSPGGAYGYTF
TRBV7-3	NA	few	TRBJ2-2	TGTGCCAGCAGCCAGCGGACTCTCCCAAACACCGGGGAGCTGTTTTTT	CASSQRTLPNTGELFF
TRBV12-5	NA	NA	TRBJ2-6	TGTGCTAGTGGGCACGACAGGGACTTGACGGTAGGGGCCAACGTCCTGACTTTC	CASGHDRDLTVGANVLTF
TRBV5-1	NA	NA	TRBJ2-3	TGCGCCAGCAGCTTGGCCCGGGGAACAGATACGCAGTATTTT	CASSLARGTDTQYF
TRBV30	NA	once	TRBJ2-3	TGTGCCTGGAGTGGAGGGGCGAACACAGATACGCAGTATTTT	CAWSGGANTDTQYF
TRBV10-2	NA	few	TRBJ2-7	TGCGCCAGCAGCCCAGGGTCCTACGAGCAGTACTTC	CASSPGSYEQYF
TRBV25-1	NA	NA	TRBJ2-2	TGTGCCAGCAGTGAATGGGCAGACGCCGGGGAGCTGTTTTTT	CASSEWADAGELFF
TRBV2	NA	NA	TRBJ2-7	TGTGCCAGCAGTGAACAGAGCTCCTACGAGCAGTACTTC	CASSEQSSYEQYF
TRBV7-6	NA	few	TRBJ1-1	TGTGCCAGCAGCTCTGGCTCGCTGAACACTGAAGCTTTCTTT	CASSSGSLNTEAFF
TRBV6-1	TRBD1	once	TRBJ2-7	TGTGCCAGCAGTGAAGGGACAGGGACCTACGAGCAGTACTTC	CASSEGTGTYEQYF
TRBV30	NA	NA	TRBJ2-7	TGTGCCTGGAGTGTATCGTGGGAGCAGTACTTC	CAWSVSWEQYF
TRBV30	NA	NA	TRBJ1-1	TGTGCCTGGAGTTCTGCCAACACTGAAGCTTTCTTT	CAWSSANTEAFF
TRBV29-1	TRBD2	few	TRBJ2-7	TGCAGCGTTGCCCCCGGGACTAGCGGAGAGCAGTACTTC	CSVAPGTSGEQYF
TRBV13	TRBD2	NA	TRBJ2-5	TGTGCCAGCAGTTACGGACTAGCGGGGGGATCTCAAGAGACCCAGTACTTC	CASSYGLAGGSQETQYF
TRBV27	NA	few	TRBJ2-5	TGTGCCAGCAGTTTTCGCCTTGGGGAGACCCAGTACTTC	CASSFRLGETQYF
TRBV29-1	NA	few	TRBJ1-2	TGCAGCGTTGATTTCCGGACAAAGTATGGCTACACCTTC	CSVDFRTKYGYTF
TRBV5-5	TRBD2	few	TRBJ2-5	TGTGCCAGCAGCCCCTCAAAAGGGGGACTAGCGGGGGAGACCCAGTACTTC	CASSPSKGGLAGETQYF
TRBV4-3	NA	few	TRBJ1-1	TGCGCCAGCAGCCAGGTGCCCCACAGGGACGAAGCTTTCTTT	CASSQVPHRDEAFF
TRBV13	TRBD1	NA	TRBJ2-7	TGTGCCAGCAGCACCGGACAGGTCACCTACGAGCAGTACTTC	CASSTGQVTYEQYF
TRBV20-1	TRBD1	NA	TRBJ1-1	TGCAGTGTGGACAGGGACACTGAAGCTTTCTTT	CSVDRDTEAFF
TRBV28	NA	NA	TRBJ2-2	TGTGCCAGCAGTTTTTCGTCCTTAAACACCGGGGAGCTGTTTTTT	CASSFSSLNTGELFF
TRBV14	NA	few	TRBJ1-1	TGTGCCAGCAGCCTAGGGGGACCCGTTTTCTTT	CASSLGGPVFF
TRBV29-1	TRBD1	NA	TRBJ1-2	TGCAGCGTTGAGTATCCGACAGGGGGTGGCACAAACTATGGCTACACCTTC	CSVEYPTGGGTNYGYTF
TRBV25-1	NA	NA	TRBJ1-1	TGTGCCAGCAGTGGGCGAGGGGGACGCGCTGAAGCTTTCTTT	CASSGRGGRAEAFF
TRBV4-3	NA	NA	TRBJ2-3	TGCGCCAGCAGCCAAGATGTGGGAGATACGCAGTATTTT	CASSQDVGDTQYF
TRBV29-1	TRBD1	few	TRBJ1-2	TGCAGCGCGTGGACAGGGGATGGCTACACCTTC	CSAWTGDGYTF
TRBV25-1	NA	NA	TRBJ1-1	TGTGCCAGCAGTGAATCAGGGAGGAACACTGAAGCTTTCTTT	CASSESGRNTEAFF
TRBV29-1	TRBD2	NA	TRBJ2-3	TGCAGCGTCATACTAGCGGGGGGCACAGATACGCAGTATTTT	CSVILAGGTDTQYF
TRBV14	NA	NA	TRBJ1-2	TGTGCCAGCAGCCACCCAAACAGGACCGTACACTATGGCTACACCTTC	CASSHPNRTVHYGYTF
TRBV29-1	NA	NA	TRBJ1-1	TGCAGCGTTATAGCTGGGGGTGAAGCTTTCTTT	CSVIAGGEAFF
TRBV29-1	TRBD2	NA	TRBJ2-7	TGCAGCGTTCTCGAACTAGCGGGGGTCTACGAGCAGTACTTC	CSVLELAGVYEQYF
TRBV25-1	TRBD1	NA	TRBJ1-2	TGTGCCAGCACCCAGGGGGCGAACTATGGCTACACCTTC	CASTQGANYGYTF
TRBV29-1	NA	NA	TRBJ2-1	TGCAGCGTCAGCTACAATGAGCAGTTCTTC	CSVSYNEQFF
TRBV29-1	NA	NA	TRBJ1-1	TGCAGCGTTGAAGATTCTGAAGCTTTCTTT	CSVEDSEAFF
TRBV7-2	NA	NA	TRBJ2-7	TGTGCCAGCAGCTCCCCCGTGGGGTTCTCCGAGCAGTACTTC	CASSSPVGFSEQYF
TRBV7-2	NA	few	TRBJ2-7	TGTGCCAGCCAACCCGGGGCACCCATGGAGCAGTACTTC	CASQPGAPMEQYF
TRBV2	TRBD2	NA	TRBJ2-1	TGTGCCACGCCGGGACTAGTACGCAATGAGCAGTTCTTC	CATPGLVRNEQFF
TRBV7-9	NA	NA	TRBJ2-7	TGTGCCAGCAGCTCGACTTCCTACGAGCAGTACTTC	CASSSTSYEQYF
TRBV10-3	TRBD1	few	TRBJ2-7	TGTGCCTCAGGGACAGATGACGACGAGCAGTACTTC	CASGTDDDEQYF
TRBV27	NA	NA	TRBJ2-5	TGTGCCAGCAGTTTCCTGGAGGATTACCAAGAGACCCAGTACTTC	CASSFLEDYQETQYF
TRBV7-2	NA	once	TRBJ2-1	TGTGCCAGCAGCTTAGCTTATAGCGTGAGCTCCTACAATGAGCAGTTCTTC	CASSLAYSVSSYNEQFF